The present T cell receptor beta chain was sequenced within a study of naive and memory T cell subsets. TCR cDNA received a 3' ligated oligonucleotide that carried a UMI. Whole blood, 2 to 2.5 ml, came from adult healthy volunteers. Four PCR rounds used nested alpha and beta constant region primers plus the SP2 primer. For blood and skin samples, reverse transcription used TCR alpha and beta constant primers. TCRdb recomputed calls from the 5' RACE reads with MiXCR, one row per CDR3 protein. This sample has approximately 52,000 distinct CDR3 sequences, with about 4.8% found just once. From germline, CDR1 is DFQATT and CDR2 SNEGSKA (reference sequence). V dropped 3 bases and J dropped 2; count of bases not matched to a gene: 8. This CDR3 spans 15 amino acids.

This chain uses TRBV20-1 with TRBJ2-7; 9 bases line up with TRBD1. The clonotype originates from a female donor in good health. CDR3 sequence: CSASDNRGRTYEQYF. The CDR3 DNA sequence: TGCAGTGCTAGCGATAACAGGGGGCGAACCTACGAGCAGTACTTC.